Shown below are 24 T cell receptor beta chains from a single sample sequenced in a study of cytomegalovirus exposure and HLA in healthy donors. In the PCR, 60 Vbeta and 13 Jbeta primers were used. Sequencing was performed with immunoSEQ multiplex PCR; in TCRdb, only in-frame clones are kept and a portion is missing. The sample yields 130,000 or so clones, around four fifths seen once. The sample comprised PBMCs. The receptors come from a woman aged 40 to 50 in good health and CMV-seronegative.

This chain links TRBV6-6 with TRBJ1-2; 8 nucleotides align to TRBD1. The CDR3 consists of 15 residues. Germline loops: CDR1 MNHNY, CDR2 SVGAGI (reference sequence). V gave up 2 bases and J gave up 2 bases; unmatched junction bases: 4. The CDR3 DNA reads TGTGCCAGCAGTTACCCTGGACAGGGAAACTATGGCTACACCTTC. It yields the protein CASSYPGQGNYGYTF.

The chain employs TRBV2 and TRBJ1-3; D gene uncertain. Germline V CDR1 and CDR2: SNHLY, FYNNEI. The length of the CDR3 is 16 residues. The V and J ends lost 4 bases and 0 bases respectively, with 13 bases between them. CDR3 amino acids: CASSVSSVYSGNTIYF. Here the CDR3 DNA reads TGTGCCAGCAGTGTATCATCAGTTTACTCTGGAAACACCATATATTTT.

The chain joins TRBV18 to TRBJ2-1; TRBD1 aligns across 8 bases. Germline CDR1 KGHSH, CDR2 LQKENI. Trimming at V came to 3 bases and at J to 9 bases, leaving 7 bases not matched to a gene. The CDR3 runs 14 residues. The chain's CDR3 is CASSPGQVLGEQFF. In DNA, the CDR3 is TGTGCCAGCTCACCGGGACAGGTACTCGGTGAGCAGTTCTTC.

The CDR3 reads CSAAVTEAFF. CDR3 sequence (DNA): TGCAGTGCGGCGGTCACTGAAGCTTTCTTT. The chain couples TRBV20-1 to TRBJ1-1; no clear D gene. The germline gives CDR1 DFQATT, CDR2 SNEGSKA (reference sequence). V lost 6 bases, J lost 4 bases, and 6 bases lay in between. CDR3 length equals 10 residues.

In nucleotides, the CDR3 is TGTGCCAGCAGTTTCCACGTACAGGGTAAGCATTCACCCCTCCACTTT. This sequence encodes CASSFHVQGKHSPLHF. The genes are TRBV27 and TRBJ1-6; D perhaps matches TRBD1 (6 bases). The CDR3 is 16 amino acids. The germline V and J ends were trimmed by 3 bases and 8 bases, with 17 bases remaining between them. Germline V gives CDR1 MNHEY, CDR2 SMNVEV (reference sequence).

The chain couples TRBV19 to TRBJ1-5; TRBD1 might be the D (5 bases). The length of the CDR3 is 14 residues. From germline, CDR1 is LNHDA and CDR2 SQIVND (reference sequence). The V gene lost 3 bases and the J gene lost 1 base, with 7 bases spanning the gap. CDR3 sequence (DNA): TGTGCCAGTAGTATGCGGGACAGCAATCAGCCCCAGCATTTT. Its protein is CASSMRDSNQPQHF.

J is TRBJ2-3 and V is TRBV20-1; weak D call: TRBD1 (6 bases). Trimming took off 6 bases at V and 5 bases at J, with 9 bases between the two ends. CDR3 size: 11 residues. Germline V lookup: CDR1 DFQATT, CDR2 SNEGSKA (reference sequence). CDR3 sequence reads: CSAPRGDTQYF. The CDR3 coding sequence is TGCAGTGCCCCCAGGGGAGATACGCAGTATTTT.

This rearrangement joins TRBV11-1 to TRBJ2-5; D possibly corresponds to TRBD2 (5 bases). V lost 5 bases to trimming and J lost 0 bases, with 16 bases between them. CDR1 and CDR2 (germline): SGHAT, FQDESV (reference sequence). The CDR3 is 16 residues long. In DNA, the CDR3 is TGTGCCAGCAGCCCCCGGGAAGGCCCGTACCAAGAGACCCAGTACTTC. Its protein is CASSPREGPYQETQYF. Full variable domain (missing parts from reference TRBV11-1 and TRBJ2-5): EAEVAQSPRYKITEKSQAVAFWCDPISGHATLYWYRQILGQGPELLVQFQDESVVDDSQLPKDRFSAERLKGVDSTLKIQPAELGDSAMYLCASSPREGPYQETQYFGPGTRLLVL.

This sequence joins TRBV9 and TRBJ1-3; possible D gene TRBD1, 5 bases. This CDR3 is built from 15 residues. The germline V gene encodes CDR1 SGDLS and CDR2 YYNGEE. Trimming took 4 bases from V and 4 from J, leaving 15 bases between them. CDR3 in amino acids: CASSSGTSKGNTIYF. As DNA, the CDR3 is TGTGCCAGCAGCTCCGGGACTTCGAAAGGAAACACCATATATTTT.

This clone was counted a few times. The chain is built from TRBV6-1 and TRBJ1-2; the match to TRBD1 covers 7 bases. The trim removed 2 bases at V and 5 bases at J, leaving 5 bases unmatched. Germline values: CDR1 MNHNS, CDR2 SASEGT. The CDR3 has 14 amino acids. The CDR3 reads CASSEIPGGYGYTF. The CDR3 DNA follows: TGTGCCAGCAGTGAAATCCCAGGGGGTTATGGCTACACCTTC.

The chain uses TRBV7-2 and TRBJ2-1, with D possibly TRBD2 on 6 matching bases. CDR3 size: 15 residues. Trimming took 1 base from V and 3 from J, leaving 10 bases between them. CDR1 is SGHTA, CDR2 FQGNSA, per germline. CDR3 region: CASSLGLVVYNEQFF. DNA for the CDR3: TGTGCCAGCAGCTTAGGACTAGTAGTCTACAATGAGCAGTTCTTC. The variable domain in full, completed from reference TRBV7-2 and TRBJ2-1, reads GAGVSQSPSNKVTEKGKDVELRCDPISGHTALYWYRQSLGQGLEFLIYFQGNSAPDKSGLPSDRFSAERTGGSVSTLTIQRTQQEDSAVYLCASSLGLVVYNEQFFGPGTRLTVL.

The V call is TRBV28, the J call TRBJ1-5; D may be TRBD1 (5 bases). The CDR3 consists of 18 residues. V lost 3 bases, J lost 2 bases, and 20 bases lay in between. In germline, CDR1 is MDHEN, CDR2 SYDVKM. Here the CDR3 DNA reads TGTGCCAGCAGTTTTTATGGGGGGTCGCAGAGGGGCAATCAGCCCCAGCATTTT. Amino acids: CASSFYGGSQRGNQPQHF.

The V gene is TRBV28, the J gene TRBJ1-5; the match to TRBD1 covers 8 bases. Germline V gene lookup returns CDR1 MDHEN and CDR2 SYDVKM. The CDR3 sequence is 15 residues long. The junction had 10 bases not matched to a gene; V was cut back by 5 bases and J by 7 bases. The CDR3: CASSLPGTGGQPQHF. CDR3 nucleotides: TGTGCCAGCAGTCTTCCCGGGACAGGCGGCCAGCCCCAGCATTTT.

The chain recombines TRBV7-3 with TRBJ1-1; no clear D. This CDR3 is built from 13 residues. V gave up 5 bases and J gave up 1 base, with 8 bases separating them. The germline gives CDR1 SGHTA, CDR2 FQGTGA. The CDR3 region has the DNA TGTGCCAGCAGCCCAGGTTCGAACACTGAAGCTTTCTTT. This codes for CASSPGSNTEAFF. Complete variable domain (other parts from reference TRBV7-3 and TRBJ1-1): GAGVSQTPSNKVTEKGKYVELRCDPISGHTALYWYRQSLGQGPEFLIYFQGTGAADDSGLPNDRFFAVRPEGSVSTLKIQRTERGDSAVYLCASSPGSNTEAFFGQGTRLTVV.

The CDR3 bases are TGTGCCAGCTCAAAGGACAGGGTGAACTATGGCTACACCTTC. As protein: CASSKDRVNYGYTF. J is TRBJ1-2 and V is TRBV18; 8 bases fit TRBD1. The CDR3 extends over 14 amino acids. The V and J ends lost 5 bases and 2 bases, in that order; junction bases with no gene match: 4. Germline lookup yields CDR1 KGHSH and CDR2 LQKENI.

V gene TRBV4-1 combines with J gene TRBJ1-1; no definite D call. Between the trimmed V and J ends, which lost 3 bases and 3 bases, there was a span of 5 bases. This CDR3 contains 12 residues. Germline CDR1 MGHRA, CDR2 YSYEKL. The CDR3 sequence is CASSHRDTEAFF. Written as DNA, the CDR3 is TGCGCCAGCAGCCACCGGGACACTGAAGCTTTCTTT.

The CDR3 is CAIRKTARYGYTF. In nucleotides, the CDR3 is TGTGCCATACGTAAGACAGCCCGCTATGGCTACACCTTC. V and J are TRBV19 and TRBJ1-2; D is perhaps TRBD1 (5 bases). Germline CDR1 LNHDA, CDR2 SQIVND (reference sequence). The CDR3 consists of 13 residues. V was cut by 10 bases and J by 4 bases, with 16 bases left in between.

With regard to this clone: One end of the junction is discordant with germline, which a read error may explain. This chain joins TRBV7-9 and TRBJ1-3, with 8 bases identical to TRBD1. The CDR3 totals 16 residues. Germline V gene lookup returns CDR1 SEHNR and CDR2 FQNEAQ (reference sequence). The CDR3 nucleotides read TGTTCCAGCAGCTTAGCCCGGACAGGGTACGGAAACACCATATATTTT. Residues: CSSSLARTGYGNTIYF.

The rearrangement uses TRBV7-9 and TRBJ2-5; D possibly corresponds to TRBD2 (6 bases). Near its end, the DNA agrees better with TRBJ2-7, so the J call may be wrong. From germline, CDR1 is SEHNR and CDR2 FQNEAQ (reference sequence). The CDR3 spans 14 residues. CDR3 protein: CASSLEIAAYEQYF. DNA of the CDR3: TGTGCCAGCAGCTTAGAGATAGCGGCCTACGAGCAGTACTTC.

The chain carries TRBV6-5 and TRBJ2-7; weak D call: TRBD1 (6 bases). The CDR3 has 15 amino acids. Trimming cost V 0 bases and J 0 bases, with 9 bases left between them. Germline V lookup: CDR1 MNHEY, CDR2 SVGAGI. The CDR3, as DNA: TGTGCCAGCAGTTACTCAACAGGGCACTCCTACGAGCAGTACTTC. The encoded protein is CASSYSTGHSYEQYF.

This chain connects TRBV6-1 to TRBJ2-7; 10 positions match TRBD2. Germline CDR1 and CDR2: MNHNS and SASEGT. The CDR3 is 15 residues long. Losses at the gene ends were 5 bases for V and 2 bases for J; bases not matched to a gene: 6. The CDR3 protein is CASSPELAGPYEQYF. In nucleotides, the CDR3 is TGTGCCAGCAGTCCTGAACTAGCGGGACCCTACGAGCAGTACTTC.

V gene TRBV7-2 combines with J gene TRBJ1-1; D call uncertain. V lost 1 base, J lost 4 bases, and 10 bases lay in between. Germline V gene lookup returns CDR1 SGHTA and CDR2 FQGNSA. There are 14 residues in the CDR3. The CDR3 region has the DNA TGTGCCAGCAGCTTAGACGGTTATGGCACTGAAGCTTTCTTT. It translates to CASSLDGYGTEAFF.

This clone was counted once. The V gene is TRBV7-2, the J gene TRBJ2-5, with D maybe TRBD1 (6 bases). The V gene's germline CDR1 is SGHTA and CDR2 FQGNSA. This CDR3 contains 14 residues. The V gene lost 2 bases and the J gene lost 5 bases, with 12 bases spanning the gap. CDR3 DNA sequence: TGTGCCAGCAGCTTATTGTACAGGGAGGAGACCCAGTACTTC. It encodes CASSLLYREETQYF.

The chain uses TRBV7-8 and TRBJ1-1; possible D gene TRBD1, 5 bases. There are 16 residues in the CDR3. Germline loops: CDR1 SGHVS, CDR2 FQNEAQ. Between the trimmed V and J ends, which lost 5 bases and 4 bases, there was a span of 20 bases. CDR3 loop: CASSPNRPDRSTEAFF. The CDR3 DNA is TGTGCCAGCAGCCCAAACAGGCCCGACCGGAGCACTGAAGCTTTCTTT.